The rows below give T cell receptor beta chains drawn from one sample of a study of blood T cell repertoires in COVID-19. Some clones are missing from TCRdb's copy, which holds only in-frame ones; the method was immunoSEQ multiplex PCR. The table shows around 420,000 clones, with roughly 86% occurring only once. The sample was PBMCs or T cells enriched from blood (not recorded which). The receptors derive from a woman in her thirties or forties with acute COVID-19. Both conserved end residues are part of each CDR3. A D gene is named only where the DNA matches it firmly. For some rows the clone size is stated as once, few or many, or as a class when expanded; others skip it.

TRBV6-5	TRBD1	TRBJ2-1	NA	CASSYSTQGVTEQFF	TGTGCCAGCAGTTACTCGACACAGGGGGTCACTGAGCAGTTCTTC
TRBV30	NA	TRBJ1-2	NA	CAWAQSLRGYTF	TGTGCCTGGGCCCAAAGTCTGCGGGGCTACACCTTC
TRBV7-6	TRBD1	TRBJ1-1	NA	CASSRDRNDYEAFF	TGTGCCAGCAGCAGGGACAGGAATGACTATGAAGCTTTCTTT
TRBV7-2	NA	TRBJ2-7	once	CASSLTGGREQYF	TGTGCCAGCAGTCTAACCGGGGGACGCGAGCAGTACTTC
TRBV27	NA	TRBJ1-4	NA	CASSLLQDATNEKLFF	TGTGCCAGCAGTTTACTGCAGGATGCAACTAATGAAAAACTGTTTTTT
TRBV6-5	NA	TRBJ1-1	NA	CASSLITGLGTEAFF	TGTGCCAGCAGTCTAATCACAGGGCTGGGCACTGAAGCTTTCTTT
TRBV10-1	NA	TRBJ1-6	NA	CASSRTRSSYNSPLHF	TGCGCCAGCAGCAGAACTAGGAGCTCCTATAATTCACCCCTCCACTTT
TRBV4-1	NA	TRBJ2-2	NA	CASSQGPRGGRNTGELFF	TGCGCCAGCAGCCAAGGGCCGCGCGGGGGCCGAAACACCGGGGAGCTGTTTTTT
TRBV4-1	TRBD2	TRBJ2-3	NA	CASRRGGGGLTDTQYF	TGCGCCAGCCGGCGGGGGGGCGGTGGGCTCACAGATACGCAGTATTTT
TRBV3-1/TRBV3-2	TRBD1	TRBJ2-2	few	CASRKRQGAGTGELFF	TGTGCCAGCAGAAAAAGACAGGGGGCGGGAACCGGGGAGCTGTTTTTT
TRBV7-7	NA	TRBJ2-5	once	CASSLAFPGALTGLQETQYF	TGTGCCAGCAGCTTAGCGTTTCCCGGGGCATTGACAGGTCTCCAAGAGACCCAGTACTTC
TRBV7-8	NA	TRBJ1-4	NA	CASSPAVNGGVGEKLFF	TGTGCCAGCAGCCCCGCTGTTAACGGGGGGGTTGGGGAAAAACTGTTTTTT
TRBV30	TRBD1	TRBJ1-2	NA	CAWSQGTGAIWDYGYTF	TGTGCCTGGAGTCAAGGGACAGGGGCGATTTGGGACTATGGCTACACCTTC
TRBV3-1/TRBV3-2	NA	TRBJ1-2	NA	CASSQGQVSYGYTF	TGTGCCAGCAGCCAAGGTCAGGTTAGCTATGGCTACACCTTC